A selection of T cell receptor beta chains follows, all from one sample in a study of post-analysis software for immune sequencing data. Using its own MiXCR run on the PCR reads, TCRdb lists one record per CDR3 protein. The sample has approximately 730,000 distinct CDR3 sequences; 30% are singletons. The specimen was blood. The receptors come from a girl aged 10 to 17 with multiple sclerosis. Both conserved end residues are part of each CDR3. The order of the fields is clone size, V gene, D gene, J gene, CDR3 DNA, CDR3 protein. A D gene is named only where the DNA matches it firmly. Rows may omit the clone size; those that give it use once, few, many or a size class.

clone size: few
V gene: TRBV25-1
D gene: NA
J gene: TRBJ2-7
CDR3 DNA: TGTGCCAGCAGTGGTGGGTGGGTACAGGACCACGAGCAGTACTTC
CDR3 protein: CASSGGWVQDHEQYF

clone size: NA
V gene: TRBV5-1
D gene: NA
J gene: TRBJ1-5
CDR3 DNA: TGCGCCAGCACAATCGAGATCGGGGCGAATCAGCCCCAGCATTTT
CDR3 protein: CASTIEIGANQPQHF

clone size: NA
V gene: TRBV20-1
D gene: NA
J gene: TRBJ2-7
CDR3 DNA: TGCAGTGCTAGTGGGCAGGACGAGCAGTACTTC
CDR3 protein: CSASGQDEQYF

clone size: NA
V gene: TRBV29-1
D gene: NA
J gene: TRBJ1-5
CDR3 DNA: TGCGGCGTTGGAGGGCAAGCAAGCAATCAGCCCCAGCATTTT
CDR3 protein: CGVGGQASNQPQHF

clone size: NA
V gene: TRBV7-2
D gene: TRBD2
J gene: TRBJ2-1
CDR3 DNA: TGTGCCAGCAGCTTTAGCGGGAGCTACAATGGGCAGTTCTTC
CDR3 protein: CASSFSGSYNGQFF

clone size: few
V gene: TRBV5-1
D gene: TRBD2
J gene: TRBJ2-7
CDR3 DNA: TGCGCCACCAAGATAGCGGGAGGGCCCTACGAGCAGTACTTC
CDR3 protein: CATKIAGGPYEQYF

clone size: NA
V gene: TRBV20-1
D gene: TRBD2
J gene: TRBJ2-7
CDR3 DNA: TGCAGTGCTAGAGACGGGAGGGTAGCGGGTGCCTACGAGCAGTACTTC
CDR3 protein: CSARDGRVAGAYEQYF

clone size: NA
V gene: TRBV29-1
D gene: NA
J gene: TRBJ2-2
CDR3 DNA: TGCAGCGTTGCACAGCTGAACACCGGGGAGCTGTTTTTT
CDR3 protein: CSVAQLNTGELFF

clone size: NA
V gene: TRBV20-1
D gene: NA
J gene: TRBJ2-2
CDR3 DNA: TGCAGTGCCCCGCGGAGCAGGGACACCGGGGAGCTGTTTTTT
CDR3 protein: CSAPRSRDTGELFF

clone size: many
V gene: TRBV12-3/TRBV12-4
D gene: NA
J gene: TRBJ2-1
CDR3 DNA: TGTGCCAGCAGACTAGCTGCCAATGAGCAGTTCTTC
CDR3 protein: CASRLAANEQFF

clone size: NA
V gene: TRBV7-2
D gene: TRBD1
J gene: TRBJ2-1
CDR3 DNA: TGTGCCAGCAGCTTACCCGAAGAGACAGGGGAGAACCACAATGAGCAGTTCTTC
CDR3 protein: CASSLPEETGENHNEQFF

clone size: NA
V gene: TRBV6-6
D gene: NA
J gene: TRBJ1-5
CDR3 DNA: TGTGCCAGCGAGAGGGAGTACAGCAATCAGCCCCAGCATTTT
CDR3 protein: CASEREYSNQPQHF

clone size: few
V gene: TRBV11-2
D gene: NA
J gene: TRBJ2-4
CDR3 DNA: TGTGCCAGCAGCTGGCCGACAAACCAAATAGCCAAAAACATTCAGTACTTC
CDR3 protein: CASSWPTNQIAKNIQYF

clone size: NA
V gene: TRBV12-3/TRBV12-4
D gene: NA
J gene: TRBJ1-2
CDR3 DNA: TGTGCCAGCAGTTTTCAGGGAACCTATGGCTACACCTTC
CDR3 protein: CASSFQGTYGYTF

clone size: few
V gene: TRBV7-2
D gene: NA
J gene: TRBJ1-2
CDR3 DNA: TGTGCCAGCAGCTCAGACTCGGGCAGGGGATATTCAGGCACCTTC
CDR3 protein: CASSSDSGRGYSGTF

clone size: few
V gene: TRBV6-5
D gene: NA
J gene: TRBJ2-7
CDR3 DNA: TGTGCCAGCAGTCAGACTACCCGGACGAGAGGCTACGAGCAGTACTTC
CDR3 protein: CASSQTTRTRGYEQYF

clone size: NA
V gene: TRBV5-1
D gene: NA
J gene: TRBJ2-5
CDR3 DNA: TGCGCCAGCAGCCTGGATTGGGGGTGGGAGCAGTACTTC
CDR3 protein: CASSLDWGWEQYF

clone size: many
V gene: TRBV14
D gene: NA
J gene: TRBJ2-1
CDR3 DNA: TGTGCCAGCAGCCTGACCAAACGAACCTACAATGAGCAGTTCTTC
CDR3 protein: CASSLTKRTYNEQFF

clone size: NA
V gene: TRBV7-9
D gene: NA
J gene: TRBJ1-1
CDR3 DNA: TGTGCCAGCAGGCCAATCGGGACGGGGACCACTGAAGCTTTCTTT
CDR3 protein: CASRPIGTGTTEAFF

clone size: NA
V gene: TRBV12-3/TRBV12-4
D gene: NA
J gene: TRBJ1-4
CDR3 DNA: TGTGCCAGCAACTACAGGGCGACTAATGAAAAACTGTTTTTT
CDR3 protein: CASNYRATNEKLFF

clone size: few
V gene: TRBV5-1
D gene: NA
J gene: TRBJ2-7
CDR3 DNA: TGCGCCAGCAGCTTGGAGTCCCAGGGGCCCTACGAGCAGTACTTC
CDR3 protein: CASSLESQGPYEQYF

clone size: NA
V gene: TRBV7-9
D gene: NA
J gene: TRBJ2-7
CDR3 DNA: TGTGCCAGCAGATCGGGGGAAGGAACCTACGAGCAGTACTTC
CDR3 protein: CASRSGEGTYEQYF

clone size: NA
V gene: TRBV5-1
D gene: NA
J gene: TRBJ1-2
CDR3 DNA: TGCGCCAGCAGTATCAACAGGGTCGACTACACCTTC
CDR3 protein: CASSINRVDYTF

clone size: few
V gene: TRBV6-1
D gene: TRBD2
J gene: TRBJ2-3
CDR3 DNA: TGTGCCAGCAGAATGGCCGCAGCGGGGGAAGATACGCAGTATTTT
CDR3 protein: CASRMAAAGEDTQYF

clone size: few
V gene: TRBV6-2/TRBV6-3
D gene: NA
J gene: TRBJ1-2
CDR3 DNA: TGTGCCAGCAGTTACCCGACAGTTGGCTATGGCTACACCTTC
CDR3 protein: CASSYPTVGYGYTF

clone size: NA
V gene: TRBV20-1
D gene: NA
J gene: TRBJ1-2
CDR3 DNA: TGCAGTGCTAGAGATTTGGGGCCGAACGGAGCTAACTATGGCTACACCTTC
CDR3 protein: CSARDLGPNGANYGYTF

clone size: NA
V gene: TRBV6-1
D gene: TRBD2
J gene: TRBJ2-5
CDR3 DNA: TGTGCCAGTCGACGGGGGACTAGCGGGAGTGAGACCCAGTACTTC
CDR3 protein: CASRRGTSGSETQYF